The next 13 T cell receptor beta chains were all read from a single sample in a study of cytomegalovirus exposure and HLA in healthy donors. The primer mix had 60 Vbeta and 13 Jbeta primers. The method was immunoSEQ multiplex PCR; TCRdb's version includes in-frame clones alone and lacks a portion of them. The table has 95,000 to 100,000 clones, around 79% seen once; the top ten hold approximately 2%. The sequenced material came from PBMCs. Receptors originate from a woman aged 40 to 50 in good health and CMV-seronegative.

This chain joins TRBV11-3 and TRBJ2-1; 9 nucleotides agree with TRBD2. The length of the CDR3 is 15 residues. V shed 3 bases and J 4 bases; nucleotides not matched to a gene: 4. Germline CDR1 reads SGHNT; CDR2 reads YENEEA. This chain's CDR3 is CASSFGGGGYNEQFF. For the CDR3, the DNA is TGTGCCAGCAGCTTCGGCGGGGGGGGATACAATGAGCAGTTCTTC.

This sequence joins TRBV21-1 and TRBJ2-5; the D call TRBD2 from the table was never checked on the DNA. The DNA end is a closer match to TRBJ2-7, so the J assignment may be wrong. TRBV21-1 is an annotated pseudogene. The CDR3 runs to 16 residues. In DNA form, the CDR3 reads TGTGCCAGCAGCAATCGAGGGCGGGGGGAACCCAGCGAGCAGTACTTC. The encoded protein is CASSNRGRGEPSEQYF.

The V and J genes are TRBV19 and TRBJ2-1; 10 nucleotides agree with TRBD2. After removal of 1 base from V and 8 bases from J, the junction contained 5 bases not matched to a gene. The germline CDR1 and CDR2 sequences are LNHDA and SQIVND (reference sequence). The length of the CDR3 is 15 residues. This chain's CDR3 is CASSIGLAGAHEQFF. The DNA of the CDR3 is TGTGCCAGTAGTATAGGGCTAGCGGGAGCCCATGAGCAGTTCTTC.

The chain recombines TRBV7-3 with TRBJ2-1, with a tentative D call TRBD1 (5 bases). Germline CDR1 reads SGHTA; CDR2 reads FQGTGA. The length of the CDR3 is 15 residues. V was pared by 5 bases and J by 0 bases, with 11 bases between. In DNA form, the CDR3 reads TGTGCCAGCAGCCTCGGGCAGGGCTCCTACAATGAGCAGTTCTTC. It yields the protein CASSLGQGSYNEQFF.

The rearrangement joins TRBV5-1 to TRBJ1-3; D remains unclear. The germline V gene encodes CDR1 SGHRS and CDR2 YFSETQ. The CDR3 has 13 amino acids. V lost 0 bases, J lost 9 bases, and 10 bases lay in between. CDR3 in amino acids: CASSLARDATIYF. CDR3 in DNA: TGCGCCAGCAGCTTGGCCCGGGATGCCACCATATATTTT.

This sequence joins TRBV19 and TRBJ2-7; perhaps TRBD1 as D (7 bases). Germline V gives CDR1 LNHDA, CDR2 SQIVND (reference sequence). The V gene lost 3 bases and the J gene lost 4 bases, with 16 bases spanning the gap. The CDR3 is made up of 15 amino acids. CDR3 sequence: CASSILQGGTYEQYF. For the CDR3, the DNA is TGTGCCAGTAGTATCCTGCAGGGGGGAACGTACGAGCAGTACTTC.

The chain joins TRBV2 to TRBJ2-1, with TRBD2 matching over 11 bases. CDR1 and CDR2 from the germline V gene are SNHLY and FYNNEI. V was pared by 3 bases and J by 1 base, with 5 bases of the junction left unmatched. This CDR3 region has 17 residues. The CDR3 DNA reads as TGTGCCAGCAGTGATAGGCTAGCGGGGGGTTCCTACAATGAGCAGTTCTTC. Its protein is CASSDRLAGGSYNEQFF.

J is TRBJ2-3 and V is TRBV25-1, with a weak D call TRBD1 (5 bases). The germline V and J ends were trimmed by 6 bases and 4 bases, with 11 bases remaining between them. This CDR3 has 13 residues. Germline CDR1 MGHDK, CDR2 SYGVNS. The chain's CDR3 is CASRGAAADTQYF. DNA for the CDR3: TGTGCCAGCAGAGGGGCGGCGGCAGATACGCAGTATTTT.

The chain's CDR3 is CARPRSPITDTQYF. CDR3 DNA sequence: TGTGCCAGACCTCGTTCTCCTATCACAGATACGCAGTATTTT. This chain joins TRBV7-9 and TRBJ2-3; no definite D call. Germline V gives CDR1 SEHNR, CDR2 FQNEAQ (reference sequence). This CDR3 region has 14 residues. Trimming removed 9 bases at V and 2 bases at J, with 15 bases between. Looking up the rest from reference TRBV7-9 and TRBJ2-3 gives the full variable domain: DTGVSQNPRHKITKRGQNVTFRCDPISEHNRLYWYRQTLGQGPEFLTYFQNEAQLEKSRLLSDRFSAERPKGSFSTLEIQRTEQGDSAMYLCARPRSPITDTQYFGPGTRLTVL.

The V and J genes are TRBV7-2 and TRBJ2-5; D gene unclear. The DNA matches TRBJ2-7 better at its end, which makes the J call doubtful. The length of the CDR3 is 12 residues. CDR1 SGHTA and CDR2 FQGNSA come from the germline V gene. The CDR3 here is CASSLRSYEQYF. DNA of the CDR3: TGTGCCAGCAGCTTACGCTCCTACGAGCAGTACTTC.

This chain uses TRBV10-1 with TRBJ2-7, with D tentatively TRBD1 (7 bases). Per the germline V gene, CDR1 is WNHNN and CDR2 is SYGVQD (reference sequence). The V and J ends lost 2 bases and 6 bases respectively, with 26 bases between them. The CDR3 length is 18 residues. CDR3 nucleotide sequence: TGCGCCAGCAGTGAGCCCGAGGGGCAGGGGGGAGAGAAAGTCGAGCAGTACTTC. It encodes CASSEPEGQGGEKVEQYF.

The chain recombines TRBV19 with TRBJ2-1; possibly TRBD1 for D (5 bases). This CDR3 spans 13 amino acids. Germline loops: CDR1 LNHDA, CDR2 SQIVND (reference sequence). Between the trimmed V and J ends, which lost 6 bases and 12 bases, there was a span of 18 bases. The CDR3 region is CASSINYQGGQFF. The CDR3 nucleotides read TGTGCCAGTAGCATCAATTACCAGGGTGGGCAGTTCTTC.

The chain is built from TRBV11-2 and TRBJ2-6; D ambiguous. The V gene lost 2 bases and the J gene lost 1 base, with 15 bases spanning the gap. The CDR3 consists of 18 residues. Germline CDR1 reads SGHAT; CDR2 reads FQNNGV. In DNA form, the CDR3 reads TGTGCCAGCAGCTTAAACAGCCGCCCAGTGTCTGGGGCCAACGTCCTGACTTTC. Its protein product is CASSLNSRPVSGANVLTF.